The 15 T cell receptor beta chains below come from one sample, sequenced in a study of blood T cell repertoires in COVID-19. The table came from immunoSEQ multiplex PCR; TCRdb's copy has only in-frame clones and leaves some out. The sample carries hundreds of thousands of clones, roughly 84% recorded once. Sequenced input: peripheral blood. The receptor source for this set is a woman older than 75 with active or convalescent COVID-19.

J is TRBJ1-6 and V is TRBV3-1 (or the pseudogene TRBV3-2); TRBD1 aligns across 10 bases. CDR3 length: 19 residues. With V trimmed by 5 bases and J by 2 bases, 12 bases remained unmatched. CDR1 is LGHDT, CDR2 YNNKEL, per germline (reference sequence). The CDR3 DNA follows: TGTGCCAGCAGCTACAAGCCGGGACAGGGGAGAACCTATAATTCACCCCTCCACTTT. Amino acids: CASSYKPGQGRTYNSPLHF.

This rearrangement joins TRBV11-3 to TRBJ2-7, with D perhaps TRBD2 (6 bases). The CDR3 contains 14 residues. V gave up 3 bases and J gave up 3 bases, with 12 bases separating them. CDR1 is SGHNT, CDR2 YENEEA, per germline. CDR3 region: CASSFGGSLYEQYF. In DNA form, the CDR3 reads TGTGCCAGCAGCTTCGGGGGATCCCTCTACGAGCAGTACTTC.

A remark on this clone: An end of the junction does not agree with germline; a read error may underlie this. The V call is TRBV7-7, the J call TRBJ2-5, with 9 bases aligning to TRBD2. Germline loops: CDR1 SSHAT, CDR2 FNYEAQ (reference sequence). CDR3 length: 16 amino acids. DNA of the CDR3: TGTGCTAGCAGCTTGTATAGGCGGGGGGGACCCCAGACCCAGTACTTC. Translation gives CASSLYRRGGPQTQYF.

The chain uses TRBV7-7 and TRBJ2-3, with TRBD2 identical over 13 bases. The CDR3 loop spans 15 amino acids. Losses at the gene ends were 5 bases for V and 3 bases for J; bases not matched to a gene: 2. Germline V lookup: CDR1 SSHAT, CDR2 FNYEAQ (reference sequence). CDR3 residues: CASSLGLAGTDTQYF. The DNA of the CDR3 is TGTGCCAGCAGCCTGGGACTAGCGGGAACAGATACGCAGTATTTT.

This sequence joins TRBV19 and TRBJ2-7; 9 bases are shared with TRBD2. This CDR3 is built from 16 residues. Unmatched junction bases numbered 12, after V lost 5 bases and J lost 4 bases. CDR1 and CDR2 from the germline V gene are LNHDA and SQIVND (reference sequence). Here the CDR3 reads CASSVRLAAPSYEQYF. The CDR3 DNA sequence: TGTGCCAGTAGTGTCAGACTAGCGGCCCCTTCATACGAGCAGTACTTC.

This clone came up a few times. The chain combines TRBV2 with TRBJ2-5; 7 bases align to TRBD1. CDR3 size: 14 residues. The germline gives CDR1 SNHLY, CDR2 FYNNEI. V trimming: 5 bases; J trimming: 4 bases; junction bases outside the gene matches: 7. The CDR3 sequence is CASSRVTGRETQYF. CDR3 nucleotide sequence: TGTGCCAGCAGTAGAGTGACAGGGCGAGAGACCCAGTACTTC.

The V call is TRBV7-8, the J call TRBJ1-5; D is unclear. V lost 4 bases, J lost 5 bases, and 18 bases lay in between. CDR1 and CDR2 from the germline V gene are SGHVS and FQNEAQ. This CDR3 region has 16 residues. The CDR3, as DNA: TGTGCCAGCAGCTCCAGTGGGAGGGTGGAAGATCAGCCCCAGCATTTT. Translated, it gives CASSSSGRVEDQPQHF.

V is TRBV5-8 and J is TRBJ1-1, with no clear D. Germline loops: CDR1 SGHTS, CDR2 YDEGEE. The V end was cut by 2 bases, the J end by 5 bases, with 7 bases between. The CDR3 extends over 12 amino acids. The CDR3 spells CASSFGDTEAFF. In nucleotides, the CDR3 is TGTGCCAGCAGCTTCGGGGATACTGAAGCTTTCTTT.

CDR3 DNA sequence: TGCGCCAGCAGCCAAGAAAGGGGGACAGGGAATTCACCCCTCCACTTT. Residues: CASSQERGTGNSPLHF. The chain has TRBV4-3 and TRBJ1-6; 9 nucleotides align to TRBD1. The CDR3 length is 16 residues. V gave up 0 bases and J gave up 7 bases; unmatched junction bases: 4. Germline V gives CDR1 LGHNA, CDR2 YSLEER.

The chain uses TRBV7-8 and TRBJ2-7; 8 nucleotides agree with TRBD2. CDR1 and CDR2 from the germline V gene are SGHVS and FQNEAQ. J was trimmed by 1 base and V by 2 bases; bases with no gene match: 7. The CDR3 runs to 16 residues. The CDR3 DNA sequence: TGTGCCAGCAGCTTAATCGGCGGGGGGAAATCCTACGAGCAGTACTTC. Translating it yields CASSLIGGGKSYEQYF. The full variable domain, its missing parts supplied by reference TRBV7-8 and TRBJ2-7, is GAGVSQSPRYKVAKRGQDVALRCDPISGHVSLFWYQQALGQGPEFLTYFQNEAQLDKSGLPSDRFFAERPEGSVSTLKIQRTQQEDSAVYLCASSLIGGGKSYEQYFGPGTRLTVT.

The CDR3 DNA is TGTGCCAGCAGCTTGGCCGGCGACAGGAACACTGAAGCTTTCTTT. It specifies CASSLAGDRNTEAFF. The V gene is TRBV5-5, the J gene TRBJ1-1, with D possibly TRBD1 on 5 matching bases. Germline loops: CDR1 SGHKS, CDR2 YYEKEE (reference sequence). V was trimmed by 0 bases and J by 1 base, leaving 10 bases between them. This CDR3 has 15 amino acids.

The rearrangement links TRBV19 to TRBJ1-5; D is undetermined. This CDR3 has 13 amino acids. The germline CDR1 and CDR2 sequences are LNHDA and SQIVND (reference sequence). V lost 5 bases to trimming and J lost 2 bases, with 7 bases between them. In DNA, the CDR3 is TGTGCCAGTAGTCATCGGGGCAATCAGCCCCAGCATTTT. It is translated as CASSHRGNQPQHF. Combining the CDR3 with reference TRBV19 and TRBJ1-5 gives the whole variable domain DGGITQSPKYLFRKEGQNVTLSCEQNLNHDAMYWYRQDPGQGLRLIYYSQIVNDFQKGDIAEGYSVSREKKESFPLTVTSAQKNPTAFYLCASSHRGNQPQHFGDGTRLSIL.

The rearrangement joins TRBV28 to TRBJ1-1; a weak D match, TRBD1 (6 bases). From germline, CDR1 is MDHEN and CDR2 SYDVKM. The CDR3 contains 12 residues. Deletions cut 6 bases from V and 1 base from J, with 6 bases between. In DNA, the CDR3 is TGTGCCAGCAGGACAGGGAACACTGAAGCTTTCTTT. Its protein product is CASRTGNTEAFF.

In this sample, this clone turned up a few times. The rearrangement links TRBV30 to TRBJ2-3; 7 positions agree with TRBD2. CDR1 GTSNPN and CDR2 SVGIG come from the germline V gene (reference sequence). With 1 base clipped from V and 0 bases from J, the junction kept 1 base outside the gene matches. The CDR3 is 14 amino acids. Written as DNA, the CDR3 is TGTGCCTGGAGTGGGGGGGGAAGCACAGATACGCAGTATTTT. This codes for CAWSGGGSTDTQYF.

The gene calls are TRBV9 and TRBJ2-7; D might be TRBD1 (6 bases). CDR3 length equals 17 residues. The germline V and J ends were trimmed by 0 bases and 1 base, with 17 bases remaining between them. Germline V gene sequence: CDR1 SGDLS, CDR2 YYNGEE. The CDR3 bases are TGTGCCAGCAGCGTAGGGACCGGGACGGGACATTCCTACGAGCAGTACTTC. Translation gives CASSVGTGTGHSYEQYF.